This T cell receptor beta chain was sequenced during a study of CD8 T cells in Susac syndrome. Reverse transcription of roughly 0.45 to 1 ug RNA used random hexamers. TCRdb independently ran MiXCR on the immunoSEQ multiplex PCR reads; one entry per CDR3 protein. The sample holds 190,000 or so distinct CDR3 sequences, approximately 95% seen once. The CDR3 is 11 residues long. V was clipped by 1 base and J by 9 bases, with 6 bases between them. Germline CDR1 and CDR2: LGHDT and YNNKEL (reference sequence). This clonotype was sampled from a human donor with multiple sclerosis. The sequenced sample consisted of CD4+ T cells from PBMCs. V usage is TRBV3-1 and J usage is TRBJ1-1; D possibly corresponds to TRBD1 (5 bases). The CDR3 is CASSQVGQAFF. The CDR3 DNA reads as TGTGCCAGCAGCCAAGTGGGGCAAGCTTTCTTT.